This TCR beta chain was sequenced in a study of cytomegalovirus exposure and HLA in healthy donors. The donors were members of the validation cohort comprising about 130 subjects, separate from the roughly 730-subject first cohort. Libraries were prepared by immunoSEQ multiplex PCR; TCRdb keeps only in-frame clonotypes and omits some of them. The table records about 120,000 clones, approximately 89% of them present only once. There are 16 residues in the CDR3. Germline-derived CDR1 and CDR2 are LGHNA and YSLEER. The J segment lost 10 bases and the V segment lost 0 bases, leaving 10 bases of the junction unmatched.

What was sequenced was PBMCs. The chain carries TRBV4-3 and TRBJ1-4; 8 positions match TRBD1. This receptor was obtained from a woman aged 18-35 years in good health and CMV-seronegative. CDR3: CASSQDEQGALGKLFF. CDR3 bases: TGCGCCAGCAGCCAAGATGAGCAGGGGGCGCTTGGAAAACTGTTTTTT.